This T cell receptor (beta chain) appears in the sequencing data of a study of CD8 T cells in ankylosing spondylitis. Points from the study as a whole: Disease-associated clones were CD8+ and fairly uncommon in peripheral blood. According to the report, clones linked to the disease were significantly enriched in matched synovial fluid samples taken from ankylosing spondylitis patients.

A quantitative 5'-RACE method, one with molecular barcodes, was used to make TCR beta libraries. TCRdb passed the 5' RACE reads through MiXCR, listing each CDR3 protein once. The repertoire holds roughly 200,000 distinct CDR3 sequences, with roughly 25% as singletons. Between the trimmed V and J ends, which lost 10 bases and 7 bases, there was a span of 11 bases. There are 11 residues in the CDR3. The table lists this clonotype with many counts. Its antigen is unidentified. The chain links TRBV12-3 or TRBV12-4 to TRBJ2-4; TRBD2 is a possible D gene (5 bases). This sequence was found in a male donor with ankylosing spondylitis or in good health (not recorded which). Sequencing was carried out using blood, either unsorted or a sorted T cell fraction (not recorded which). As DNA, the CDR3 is TGTGCCATCGGGGAGCGGAACATTCAGTACTTC. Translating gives CAIGERNIQYF.